Listed here are 3 T cell receptor beta chains from one sample, sequenced in a study of cytomegalovirus exposure and HLA in healthy donors. The PCR had 60 Vbeta and 13 Jbeta primers. Here immunoSEQ multiplex PCR was the method, and the copy in TCRdb shows in-frame clones only, minus some. The sample includes about 130,000 clones, around 81% of them seen just once. The sequenced sample was PBMCs. Receptors originate from a man aged 18 to 30 in good health and CMV-seronegative.

The chain carries TRBV10-3 and TRBJ2-1, with D maybe TRBD2 (6 bases). The CDR3 spans 16 residues. Germline lookup yields CDR1 ENHRY and CDR2 SYGVKD. Trimming took 1 base from V and 5 from J, leaving 15 bases between them. The CDR3 reads CAISEFMPAGNNEQFF. The CDR3 nucleotides read TGTGCCATCAGTGAGTTTATGCCCGCGGGGAACAATGAGCAGTTCTTC.

This chain connects TRBV27 to TRBJ2-1; 10 bases align to TRBD2. Looked up from germline, CDR1 is MNHEY and CDR2 is SMNVEV (reference sequence). The V gene end was trimmed by 6 bases and the J gene end by 4 bases; junction bases not matched to a gene: 9. CDR3 length equals 16 residues. Here the CDR3 reads CASSAAGGPLYNEQFF. The CDR3 nucleotides are TGTGCCAGCAGCGCAGCGGGGGGGCCTTTATACAATGAGCAGTTCTTC.

The chain links TRBV6-1 to TRBJ2-3; 9 positions agree with TRBD2. CDR3 size: 16 residues. Germline values: CDR1 MNHNS, CDR2 SASEGT. J was trimmed by 3 bases and V by 4 bases; bases with no gene match: 8. In DNA, the CDR3 is TGTGCCAGCAGTGGGGCTAGCGGGGATATAACAGATACGCAGTATTTT. Translated: CASSGASGDITDTQYF.